This T cell receptor (beta chain) was obtained from a study of blood T cells in healthy people across ages (dated by TCRdb to between 2015 and 2017). About the full investigation: Template switching captured roughly one uniquely barcoded TCR beta cDNA molecule per two T cells in model experiments. Donors were grouped into four age groups: young (average roughly 15 years), middle-aged (39), aged (around 66) and long-lived (approximately 82). To avoid experimental bias, donors of different ages were distributed randomly across sequencing lanes. The study measured age-related changes in TCR beta repertoire diversity using deep sequencing normalized with unique cDNA molecular identifiers. The study analyzed two additional independent replicas of 1 million unique cDNA reads from the same blood draw for two donors, one aged 18 to 30 and one aged 80 or older.

About this clonotype itself: The antigen it binds to is not known. No much larger clone is present one base from it, and per-base qualities are unavailable.

Receptor amplification or capture employed 5' RACE. Instrument on record: Illumina HiSeq 2500. A second PCR of about 6 to 12 cycles was performed with a sample-barcoded 5' primer and a J-beta primer mix. A template-switch 5' adaptor carrying 12 random nucleotides introduced a unique molecular identifier onto each TCR beta cDNA molecule. Each sample yielded at least 3 million CDR3-containing paired-end reads. All of the RNA was converted into first-strand cDNA using the Mint cDNA synthesis kit, with a TRBC-specific oligonucleotide serving as the primer. Following uracil-DNA glycosylase treatment, a first 18-cycle PCR with universal primers M1SS and BC2_uni_R was performed on all cDNA. The original pipeline was this. Normalization of each sample was performed by random selection of 1 million high-quality reads, each carrying a distinct molecular identifier. Instead of being binned into consensus sequences, reads with shared molecular identifiers were discarded. CDR3 identification, clonotype clustering and error correction used MiTCR with a Q25 quality threshold and the strictest error-elimination algorithm. Lower-bound total TCR beta diversity was estimated with a nonparametric unseen species model using Euler transformation. TCRdb redid the processing of the public reads, applying fastp at Q25 and MiXCR, and retained in-frame beta chains. Each CDR3 protein gets just one entry, which takes the most common genes and DNA from the rows behind it. The V and J calls were determined by TCRdb, not by the authors. In this sample the table shows hundreds of thousands of distinct CDR3 sequences, 46% of which occur a single time. The top ten hold 15% to 20% of the sample.

The full study reports these points: The long-lived group showed more naive CD4+ T cells, fewer expanded clones and increased TCR diversity than the aged group, suggesting age selection. Since profiling was done on bulk unsorted PBMCs, naive and antigen-experienced compartments could not be conclusively compared. Donor CMV infection status was unknown, potentially confounding age-related changes in expanded clonotypes. Estimates of total diversity from one million sequenced T cells were regarded as lower bounds and underestimates. Observed TCR beta diversity correlated strongly with the percentage of naive T cells measured by flow cytometry. As age increased, observed TCR beta diversity per million T cells dropped in a roughly linear way, and a significant reduction was already evident by age around 41.

The CDR3 starts with the cysteine, ends with the phenylalanine, and has 13 residues. The kept DNA is CDR3 alone, 39 bases in frame from the first base. Sequences DFQATT (CDR1) and SNEGSKA (CDR2) are obtained from the germline V gene (reference sequence). V was cut back by 4 bases and J by 1 base, leaving a gap of 7 bases between them. Systemically healthy Caucasian individuals from Russia, 35 to 50 in total and aged about 6 to 95 years, were included as donors. Each donor gave about 11 milliliters of peripheral blood, drawn into EDTA-treated Vacutainer tubes. Ficoll-Paque density-gradient centrifugation was used to isolate PBMCs, with at least 7 million per sample. Trizol reagent was used to extract total RNA from PBMCs, with at least 5.5 micrograms per sample. Naive CD45RAhigh/CD27high T cell percentages were measured by flow cytometry on a PBMC aliquot from every donor.

The sequencing input was blood. The receptor was derived from a man at least 80 years old in good health. The chain was built from TRBV20-1 and TRBJ2-2; a weak D assignment points to TRBD2 (5 bases agree). The sequence in DNA is TGCAGTGCTAAGCGGAGGAACACCGGGGAGCTGTTTTTT. This sequence encodes CSAKRRNTGELFF.